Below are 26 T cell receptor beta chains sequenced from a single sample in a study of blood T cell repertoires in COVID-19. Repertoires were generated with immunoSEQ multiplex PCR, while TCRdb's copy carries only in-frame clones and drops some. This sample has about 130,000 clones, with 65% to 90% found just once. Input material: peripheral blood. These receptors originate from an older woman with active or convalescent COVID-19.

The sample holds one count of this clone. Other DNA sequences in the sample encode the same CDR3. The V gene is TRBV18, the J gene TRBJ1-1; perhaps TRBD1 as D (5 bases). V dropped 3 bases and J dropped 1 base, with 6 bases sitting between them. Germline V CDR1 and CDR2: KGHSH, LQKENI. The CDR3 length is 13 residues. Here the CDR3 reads CASSPTGNTEAFF. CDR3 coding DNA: TGTGCCAGCTCACCCACAGGGAACACTGAAGCTTTCTTT.

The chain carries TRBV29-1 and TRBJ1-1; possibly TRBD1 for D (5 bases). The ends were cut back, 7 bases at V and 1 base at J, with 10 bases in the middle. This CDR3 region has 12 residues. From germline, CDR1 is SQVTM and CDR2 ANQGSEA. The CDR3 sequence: CSGGRGNTEAFF. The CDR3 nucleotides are TGCAGCGGCGGGAGGGGGAACACTGAAGCTTTCTTT.

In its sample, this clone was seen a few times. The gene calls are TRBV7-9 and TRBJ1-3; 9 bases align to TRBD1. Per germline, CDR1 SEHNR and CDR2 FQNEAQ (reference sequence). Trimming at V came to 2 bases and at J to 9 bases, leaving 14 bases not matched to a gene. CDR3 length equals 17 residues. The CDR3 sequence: CASSLSRNRDREPTIYF. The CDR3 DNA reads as TGTGCCAGCAGCTTAAGTAGAAACCGGGACAGGGAGCCCACCATATATTTT. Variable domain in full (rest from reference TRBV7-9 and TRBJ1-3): DTGVSQNPRHKITKRGQNVTFRCDPISEHNRLYWYRQTLGQGPEFLTYFQNEAQLEKSRLLSDRFSAERPKGSFSTLEIQRTEQGDSAMYLCASSLSRNRDREPTIYFGEGSWLTVV.

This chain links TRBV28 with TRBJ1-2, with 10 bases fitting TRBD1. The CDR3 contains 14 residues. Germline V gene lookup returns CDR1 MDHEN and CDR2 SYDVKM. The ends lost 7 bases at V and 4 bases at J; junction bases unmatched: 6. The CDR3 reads CASNQGQGIYGYTF. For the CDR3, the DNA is TGTGCCAGCAACCAGGGACAGGGGATCTATGGCTACACCTTC.

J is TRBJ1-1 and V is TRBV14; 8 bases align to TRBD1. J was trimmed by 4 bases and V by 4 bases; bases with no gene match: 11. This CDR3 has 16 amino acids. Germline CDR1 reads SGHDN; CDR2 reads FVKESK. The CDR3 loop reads CASSRTGIGVGTEAFF. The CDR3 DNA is TGTGCCAGCAGCCGGACAGGGATAGGGGTGGGCACTGAAGCTTTCTTT.

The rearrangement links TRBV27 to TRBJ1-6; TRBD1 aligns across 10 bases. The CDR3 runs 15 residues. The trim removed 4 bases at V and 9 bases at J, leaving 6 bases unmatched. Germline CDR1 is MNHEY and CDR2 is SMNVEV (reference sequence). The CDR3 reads CASSSDGTGASPLHF. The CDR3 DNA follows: TGTGCCAGCAGTTCCGACGGGACAGGGGCTTCACCCCTCCACTTT.

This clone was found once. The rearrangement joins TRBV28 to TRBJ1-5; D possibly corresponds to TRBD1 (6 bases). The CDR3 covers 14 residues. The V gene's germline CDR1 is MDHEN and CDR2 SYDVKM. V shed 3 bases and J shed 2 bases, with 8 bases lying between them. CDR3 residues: CASSLSGGNQPQHF. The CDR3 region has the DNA TGTGCCAGCAGTTTGTCAGGGGGCAATCAGCCCCAGCATTTT.

CDR3 sequence: CASSVVTGDSDTAIYF. The CDR3 DNA sequence: TGTGCCAGCAGCGTAGTGACAGGGGATTCGGACACAGCCATATATTTT. V is TRBV9 and J is TRBJ1-3; 8 positions agree with TRBD1. The germline V gene encodes CDR1 SGDLS and CDR2 YYNGEE. This CDR3 contains 16 residues. Losses at the gene ends were 0 bases for V and 11 bases for J; bases not matched to a gene: 13.

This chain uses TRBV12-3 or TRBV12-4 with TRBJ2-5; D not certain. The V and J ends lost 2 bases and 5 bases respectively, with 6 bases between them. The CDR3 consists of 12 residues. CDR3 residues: CASSLRYETQYF. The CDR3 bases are TGTGCCAGCAGTTTACGGTATGAGACCCAGTACTTC.

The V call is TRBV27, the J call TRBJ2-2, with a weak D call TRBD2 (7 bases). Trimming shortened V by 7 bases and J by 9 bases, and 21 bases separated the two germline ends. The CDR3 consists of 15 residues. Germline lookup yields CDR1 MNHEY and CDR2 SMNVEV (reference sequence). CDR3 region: CASKVASGRGRELFF. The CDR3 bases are TGTGCCAGCAAGGTCGCGTCAGGGAGGGGGAGGGAGCTGTTTTTT.

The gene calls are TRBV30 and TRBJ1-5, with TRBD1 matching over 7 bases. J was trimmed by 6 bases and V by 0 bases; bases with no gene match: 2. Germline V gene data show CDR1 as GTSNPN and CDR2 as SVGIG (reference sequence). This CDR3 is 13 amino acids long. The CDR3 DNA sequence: TGTGCCTGGAGTGTAGGGGGCTCTCAGCCCCAGCATTTT. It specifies CAWSVGGSQPQHF.

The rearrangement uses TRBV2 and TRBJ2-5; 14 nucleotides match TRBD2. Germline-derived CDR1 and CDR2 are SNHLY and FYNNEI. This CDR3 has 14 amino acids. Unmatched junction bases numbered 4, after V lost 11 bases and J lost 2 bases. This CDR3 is CAGRLAGGQETQYF. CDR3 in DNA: TGTGCCGGCCGACTAGCGGGGGGGCAAGAGACCCAGTACTTC.

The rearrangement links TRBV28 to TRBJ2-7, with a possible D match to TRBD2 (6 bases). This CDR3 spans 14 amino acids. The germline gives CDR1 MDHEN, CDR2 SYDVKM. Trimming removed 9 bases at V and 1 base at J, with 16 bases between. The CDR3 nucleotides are TGTGCCAGTTGGACGGGACTCTCGTCCTACGAGCAGTACTTC. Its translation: CASWTGLSSYEQYF.

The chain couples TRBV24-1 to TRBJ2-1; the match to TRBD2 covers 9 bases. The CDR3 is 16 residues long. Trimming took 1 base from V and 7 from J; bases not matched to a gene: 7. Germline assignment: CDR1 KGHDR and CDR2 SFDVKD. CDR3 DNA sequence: TGTGCCACCAGTGATTTCCGAGCGGGAGGTTTTAATGAGCAGTTCTTC. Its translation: CATSDFRAGGFNEQFF.

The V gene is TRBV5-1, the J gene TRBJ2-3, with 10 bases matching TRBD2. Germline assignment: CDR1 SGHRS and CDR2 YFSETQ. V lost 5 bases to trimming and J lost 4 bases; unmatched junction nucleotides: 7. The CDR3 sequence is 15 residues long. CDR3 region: CASSISGGLADTQYF. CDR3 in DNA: TGCGCCAGCAGTATTAGCGGGGGGTTGGCAGATACGCAGTATTTT.

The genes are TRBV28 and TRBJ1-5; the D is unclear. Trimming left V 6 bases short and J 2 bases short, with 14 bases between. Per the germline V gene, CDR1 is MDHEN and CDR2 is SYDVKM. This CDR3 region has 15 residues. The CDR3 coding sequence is TGTGCCAGCAGCCCGCGCGGCTGGGGCAATCAGCCCCAGCATTTT. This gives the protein CASSPRGWGNQPQHF.

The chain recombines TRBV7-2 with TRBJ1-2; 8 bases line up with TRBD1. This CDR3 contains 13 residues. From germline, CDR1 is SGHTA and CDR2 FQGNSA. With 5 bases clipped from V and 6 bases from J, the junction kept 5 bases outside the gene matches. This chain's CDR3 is CASSDRTGNGYTF. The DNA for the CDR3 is TGTGCCAGCAGCGATAGGACAGGGAATGGCTACACCTTC.

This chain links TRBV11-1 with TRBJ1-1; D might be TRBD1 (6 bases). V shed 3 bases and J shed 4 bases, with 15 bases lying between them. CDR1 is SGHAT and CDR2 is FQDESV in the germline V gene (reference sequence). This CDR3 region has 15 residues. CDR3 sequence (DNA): TGTGCCAGCAGCTTCAGGGGAATTGGGGGCACTGAAGCTTTCTTT. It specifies CASSFRGIGGTEAFF.

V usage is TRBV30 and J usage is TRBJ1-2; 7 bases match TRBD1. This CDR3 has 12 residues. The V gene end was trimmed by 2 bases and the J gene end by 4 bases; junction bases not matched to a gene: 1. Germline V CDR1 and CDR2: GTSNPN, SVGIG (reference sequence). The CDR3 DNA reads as TGTGCCTGGAGTACAGGGGCCTATGGCTACACCTTC. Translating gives CAWSTGAYGYTF.

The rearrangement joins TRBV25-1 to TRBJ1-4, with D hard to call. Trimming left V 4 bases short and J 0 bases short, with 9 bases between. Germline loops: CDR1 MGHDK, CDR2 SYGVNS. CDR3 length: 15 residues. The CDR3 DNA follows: TGTGCCAGCAGTGCTAGCGAATCAACTAATGAAAAACTGTTTTTT. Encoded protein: CASSASESTNEKLFF.

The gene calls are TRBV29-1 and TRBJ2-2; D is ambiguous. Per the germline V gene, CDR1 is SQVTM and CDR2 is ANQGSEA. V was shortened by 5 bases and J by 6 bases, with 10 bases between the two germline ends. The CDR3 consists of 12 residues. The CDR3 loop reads CSVKVSAGELFF. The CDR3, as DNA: TGCAGCGTTAAAGTTTCTGCCGGGGAGCTGTTTTTT.

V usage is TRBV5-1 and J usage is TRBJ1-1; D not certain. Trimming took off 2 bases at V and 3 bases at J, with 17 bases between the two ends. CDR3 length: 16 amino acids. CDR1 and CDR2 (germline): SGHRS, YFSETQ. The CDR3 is CASSFGLQIWDTEAFF. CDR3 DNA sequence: TGCGCCAGCAGCTTTGGACTCCAAATCTGGGACACTGAAGCTTTCTTT.

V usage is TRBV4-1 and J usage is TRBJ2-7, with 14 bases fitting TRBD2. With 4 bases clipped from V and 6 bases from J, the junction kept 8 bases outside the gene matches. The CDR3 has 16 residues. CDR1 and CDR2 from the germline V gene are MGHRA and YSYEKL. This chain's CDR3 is CASSLAGTSGSGEQYF. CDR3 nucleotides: TGCGCCAGCAGCCTAGCCGGGACTAGCGGGAGTGGCGAGCAGTACTTC.

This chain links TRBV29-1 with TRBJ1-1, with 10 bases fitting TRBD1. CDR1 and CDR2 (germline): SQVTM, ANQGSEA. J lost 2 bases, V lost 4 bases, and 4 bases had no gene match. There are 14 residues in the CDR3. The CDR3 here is CSVVGTGVNTEAFF. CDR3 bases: TGCAGCGTTGTAGGGACAGGGGTTAACACTGAAGCTTTCTTT.

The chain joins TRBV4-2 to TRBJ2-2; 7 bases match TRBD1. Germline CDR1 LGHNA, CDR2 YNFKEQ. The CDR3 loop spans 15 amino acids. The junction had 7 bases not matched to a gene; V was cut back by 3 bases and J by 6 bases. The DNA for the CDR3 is TGTGCCAGCAGCCAGGCACAGGGGATGTCCGGGGAGCTGTTTTTT. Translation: CASSQAQGMSGELFF.

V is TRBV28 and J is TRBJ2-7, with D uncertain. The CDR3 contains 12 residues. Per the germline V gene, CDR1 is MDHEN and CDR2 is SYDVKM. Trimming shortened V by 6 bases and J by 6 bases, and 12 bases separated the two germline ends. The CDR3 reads CASSLRVGEQYF. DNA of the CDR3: TGTGCCAGCAGCCTCCGGGTAGGCGAGCAGTACTTC.